The 3 T cell receptor beta chains reported below all come from one sample, sequenced in a study of T cells in Graves' hyperthyroidism and ophthalmopathy. Amplification of TCR beta CDR3 regions used RNA as the template. RT-PCR in the first round (using the HTBI primer set) targeted the TCR CDR3. MiXCR, run by TCRdb on the multiplex PCR reads, gives a single entry per CDR3 protein. The sample consists of around 280,000 distinct CDR3 sequences, about 14% of them appearing once. Sample: blood. All receptors come from a woman aged 25-40 years with Graves' hyperthyroidism that later progressed to Graves' ophthalmopathy.

This clonotype was detected many times. The CDR3 reads CASSWGSSYEQYF. DNA for the CDR3: TGTGCCAGCAGTTGGGGGAGCTCCTACGAGCAGTACTTC. The chain carries TRBV12-3 or TRBV12-4 and TRBJ2-7; D tentatively reads TRBD1 or TRBD2 (5 bases each). V was cut by 4 bases and J by 0 bases, with 7 bases left in between. CDR3 size: 13 residues.

This clonotype was detected ten times or more. J is TRBJ1-1 and V is TRBV6-1; 7 bases align to TRBD1. The CDR3 is made up of 16 amino acids. Germline V gene lookup returns CDR1 MNHNS and CDR2 SASEGT. V lost 10 bases and J lost 0; bases outside the gene matches: 14. The DNA of the CDR3 is TGTGCCACCAGGGATTTGACAGGGATAATGAACACTGAAGCTTTCTTT. Its translation: CATRDLTGIMNTEAFF.

This clonotype was seen once. Given a much more abundant clone one base away, this may be a read error. This rearrangement joins TRBV5-6 to TRBJ2-1, with TRBD2 matching 9 bases. CDR3 size: 16 residues. In germline, CDR1 is SGHDT, CDR2 YYEEEE. Trimming took 0 bases from V and 8 from J; bases not matched to a gene: 9. This CDR3 is CASSLVGTSRIDEQFF. CDR3 sequence (DNA): TGTGCCAGCAGCTTGGTTGGGACTAGCAGGATCGATGAGCAGTTCTTC.